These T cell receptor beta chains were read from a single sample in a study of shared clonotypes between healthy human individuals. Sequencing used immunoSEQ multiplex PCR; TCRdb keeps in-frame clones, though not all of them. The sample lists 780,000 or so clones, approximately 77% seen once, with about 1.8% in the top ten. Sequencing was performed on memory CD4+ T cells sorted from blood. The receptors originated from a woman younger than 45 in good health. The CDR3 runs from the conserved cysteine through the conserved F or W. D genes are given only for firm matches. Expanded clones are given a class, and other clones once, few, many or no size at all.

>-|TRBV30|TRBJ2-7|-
TGTGCCTGGAGTGTAGCATCAGACGGCGAGCAGTACTTC
CAWSVASDGEQYF
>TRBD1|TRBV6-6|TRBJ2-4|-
TGTGCCAGCAGTACGGACAGGGGGGTGAACATTCAGTACTTC
CASSTDRGVNIQYF
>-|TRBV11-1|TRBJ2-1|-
TGTGCCAGCAGCTTAGGGGGCTGGAGGAGCTCCTACAATGAGCAGTTCTTC
CASSLGGWRSSYNEQFF
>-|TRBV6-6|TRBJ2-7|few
TGTGCCAGCAGTTACTCGGCACGGTACGAGCAGTACTTC
CASSYSARYEQYF
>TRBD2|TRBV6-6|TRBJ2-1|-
TGTGCCAGCAGTTACAGCGGGATGGACACCTACAATGAGCAGTTCTTC
CASSYSGMDTYNEQFF
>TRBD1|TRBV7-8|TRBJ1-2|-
TGTGCCAGTGGATCGACAGGGCCCGTTGCTTTGGATGGCTACACCTTC
CASGSTGPVALDGYTF
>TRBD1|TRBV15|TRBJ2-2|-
TGTGCCACCAGGGGACAGGGGAATTTGCCCGGGGAGCTGTTTTTT
CATRGQGNLPGELFF
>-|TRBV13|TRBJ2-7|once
TGTGCCAGCAGCTTAGACCGGGCCGAGCAGTACTTC
CASSLDRAEQYF
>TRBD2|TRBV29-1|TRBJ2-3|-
TGCAGCGGTGGGACTAGCGGGAGTGGAGATACGCAGTATTTT
CSGGTSGSGDTQYF
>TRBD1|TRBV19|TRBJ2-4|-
TGTGCCAGTAGTAGGGACAGGGGAGAAAACATTCAGTACTTC
CASSRDRGENIQYF
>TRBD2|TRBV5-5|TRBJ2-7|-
TGTGCCAGCAGCTCCCCCCCGGGGGGGCTCCACGAGCAGTACTTC
CASSSPPGGLHEQYF
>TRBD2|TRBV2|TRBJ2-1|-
TGTGCCAGCAGAGGGGACTCCCCGGGGGGGAATGAGCAGTTCTTC
CASRGDSPGGNEQFF
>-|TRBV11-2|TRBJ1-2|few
TGTGCCAGCAGCTTAGGTCGGTTCTATGGCTACACCTTC
CASSLGRFYGYTF
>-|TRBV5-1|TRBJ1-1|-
TGCGCCAGCAGCTTGGGCGGGGTGGGCACTGAAGCTTTCTTT
CASSLGGVGTEAFF
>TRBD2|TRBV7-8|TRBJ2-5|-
TGTGCCAGCAGCTTAGAAGTGGCGGGAGGGCAGGAGACCCAGTACTTC
CASSLEVAGGQETQYF
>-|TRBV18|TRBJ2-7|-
TGTGCCAGCTCACCACTGACAGAATCCGAGCAGTACTTC
CASSPLTESEQYF
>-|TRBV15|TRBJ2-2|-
TGTGCCACCAGCAGAGTTTCCGGGGAGCTGTTTTTT
CATSRVSGELFF
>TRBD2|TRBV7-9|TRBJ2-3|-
TGTGCCAGCAGCCCGGGACTAGCGGGAGATACGCAGTATTTT
CASSPGLAGDTQYF
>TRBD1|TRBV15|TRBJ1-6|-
TGTGCCACCAGCAGAGGGGGGACAGGAGATAATTCACCCCTCCACTTT
CATSRGGTGDNSPLHF
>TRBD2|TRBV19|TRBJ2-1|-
TGTGCCAGTAGTATAGAAAGGCTAGCGGGAGCTAATGAGCAGTTCTTC
CASSIERLAGANEQFF
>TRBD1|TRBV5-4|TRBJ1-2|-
TGTGCCAGCAGCCACGGCGGACAGGGGAACTATGGCTACACCTTC
CASSHGGQGNYGYTF
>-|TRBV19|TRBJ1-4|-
TGTGCCAGTAGTCACCGGGACTACGGGTCCGAAAAACTGTTTTTT
CASSHRDYGSEKLFF
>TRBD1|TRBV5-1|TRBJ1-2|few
TGCGCCAGCAGCCCACCACAGGGGAACGACGGTGGCTACACCTTC
CASSPPQGNDGGYTF
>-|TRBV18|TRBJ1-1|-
TGTGCCAGCTCACTTCTAGGTTTGTCAGGGGTTACTGAAGCTTTCTTT
CASSLLGLSGVTEAFF
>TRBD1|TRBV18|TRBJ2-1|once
TGTGCCAGCTCACCCCCGGGACAGGGGGACAATGAGCAGTTCTTC
CASSPPGQGDNEQFF
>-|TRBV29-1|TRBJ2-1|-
TGCAGCGTTGAAGACTACAGGACTACTCGCCACAATGAGCAGTTCTTC
CSVEDYRTTRHNEQFF
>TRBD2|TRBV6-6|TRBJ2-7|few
TGTGCCAGCAGTTTCCTGACTAGCGGGAACGAGCAGTACTTC
CASSFLTSGNEQYF
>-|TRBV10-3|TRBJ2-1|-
TGTGCCATCAGTGAACGGAAGTCGTTCGATGAGCAGTTCTTC
CAISERKSFDEQFF
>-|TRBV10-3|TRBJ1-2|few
TGTGCCATCAGTGACTTGAAGAGTAGATATAATTCCTATGGCTACACCTTC
CAISDLKSRYNSYGYTF
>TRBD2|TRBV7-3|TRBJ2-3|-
TGTGCCAGCAGCCAGGGGACTAGCGGCAACACAGATACGCAGTATTTT
CASSQGTSGNTDTQYF
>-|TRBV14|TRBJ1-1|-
TGTGCCAGCACCCAGCAGGTCGACACTGAAGCTTTCTTT
CASTQQVDTEAFF
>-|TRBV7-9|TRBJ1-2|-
TGTGCCAGCAGCTTACCAGCCCCAGGGTATGGCTACACCTTC
CASSLPAPGYGYTF
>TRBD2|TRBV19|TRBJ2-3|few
TGTGCCAGTAAGGCCGCGGGAGTCACAGATACGCAGTATTTT
CASKAAGVTDTQYF
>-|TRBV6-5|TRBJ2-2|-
TGTGCCAGCAGTTACTGGGGAGCGAACACCGGGGAGCTGTTTTTT
CASSYWGANTGELFF
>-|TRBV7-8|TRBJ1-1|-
TGTGCCAGCAGTCCACAGGGCGACACTGAAGCTTTCTTT
CASSPQGDTEAFF
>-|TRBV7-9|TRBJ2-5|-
TGTGCCAGCAGCTTAGCGTTTGGGAGATACGAGACCCAGTACTTC
CASSLAFGRYETQYF
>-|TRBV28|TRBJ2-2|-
TGTGCCAGCAGGATGCAGGTGACCGGGGAGCTGTTTTTT
CASRMQVTGELFF
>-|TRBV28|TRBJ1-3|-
TGTGCCAGCAGTTTAGGGGCAGGGACAAACTCTGGAAACACCATATATTTT
CASSLGAGTNSGNTIYF
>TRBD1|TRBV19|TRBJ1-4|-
TGTGCCAGTAGTGTACAGGGGGCTAATGAAAAACTGTTTTTT
CASSVQGANEKLFF
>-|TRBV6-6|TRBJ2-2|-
TGTGCCAGCAGTTACGGGGAGCAGGGGAGTGGTGGGGAGCTGTTTTTT
CASSYGEQGSGGELFF
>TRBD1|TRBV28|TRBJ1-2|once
TGTGCCAGCAGTTTACCGGGGACAGGGACTAACTATGGCTACACCTTC
CASSLPGTGTNYGYTF
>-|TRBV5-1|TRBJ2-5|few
TGCGCCAGCAGCGCACCCACGCGCGGAGAGACCCAGTACTTC
CASSAPTRGETQYF
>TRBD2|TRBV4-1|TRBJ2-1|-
TGCGCCAGCAGCTTTTCTAGCGGAAACCGCGAGCAGTTCTTC
CASSFSSGNREQFF
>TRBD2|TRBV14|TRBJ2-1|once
TGTGCCAGCAGCCCAGAGCGGGATTACAATGAGCAGTTCTTC
CASSPERDYNEQFF
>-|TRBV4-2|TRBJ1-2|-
TGTGCCAGCAGCCAAGATTTGAACAGGGCGGATCATGGCTACACCTTC
CASSQDLNRADHGYTF
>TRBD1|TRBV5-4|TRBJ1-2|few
TGTGCCAGCAGCTACCTGGACAGGGCGGTTGGCTACACCTTC
CASSYLDRAVGYTF
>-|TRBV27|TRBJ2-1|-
TGTGCCAGCATAGCCCTTGGCGGGACCCCCTACAATGAGCAGTTCTTC
CASIALGGTPYNEQFF
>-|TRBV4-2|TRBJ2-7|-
TGTGCCAGCAGCCAAGTTATTGTCGGGACGACCTACGAGCAGTACTTC
CASSQVIVGTTYEQYF
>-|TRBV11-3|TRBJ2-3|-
TGTGCCAGCAGCTCCTCACTAGTTTCAGATACGCAGTATTTT
CASSSSLVSDTQYF
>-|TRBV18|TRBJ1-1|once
TGTGCCAGCTCACCAAGGGGCCGGGGATCTGAAGCTTTCTTT
CASSPRGRGSEAFF
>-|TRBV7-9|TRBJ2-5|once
TGTGCCAGCAGTCCCGGGGGTCAAGAGACCCAGTACTTC
CASSPGGQETQYF
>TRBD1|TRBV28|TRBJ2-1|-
TGTGCCAGCAGCCGACAGGGGGCAGGCAATGAGCAGTTCTTC
CASSRQGAGNEQFF